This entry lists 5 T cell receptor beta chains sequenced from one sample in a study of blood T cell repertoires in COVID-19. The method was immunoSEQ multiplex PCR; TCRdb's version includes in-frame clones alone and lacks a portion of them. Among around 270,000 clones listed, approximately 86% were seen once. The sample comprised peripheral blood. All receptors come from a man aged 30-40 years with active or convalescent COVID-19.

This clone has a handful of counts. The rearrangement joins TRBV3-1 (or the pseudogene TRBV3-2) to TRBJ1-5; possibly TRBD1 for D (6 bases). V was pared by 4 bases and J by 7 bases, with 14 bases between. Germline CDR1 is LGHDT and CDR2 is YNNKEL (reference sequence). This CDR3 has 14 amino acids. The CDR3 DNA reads TGTGCCAGCAGCCCCAGACAGGCGGTCCAGCCCCAGCATTTT. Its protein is CASSPRQAVQPQHF.

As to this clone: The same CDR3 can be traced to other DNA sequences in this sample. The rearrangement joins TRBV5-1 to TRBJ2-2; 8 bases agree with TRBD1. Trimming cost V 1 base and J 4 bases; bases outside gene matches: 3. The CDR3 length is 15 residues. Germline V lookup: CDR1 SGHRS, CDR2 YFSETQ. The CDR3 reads CASSLSGGGTGELFF. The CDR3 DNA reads TGCGCCAGCAGCTTGTCAGGGGGCGGCACCGGGGAGCTGTTTTTT. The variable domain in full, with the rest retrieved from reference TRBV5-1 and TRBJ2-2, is KAGVTQTPRYLIKTRGQQVTLSCSPISGHRSVSWYQQTPGQGLQFLFEYFSETQRNKGNFPGRFSGRQFSNSRSEMNVSTLELGDSALYLCASSLSGGGTGELFFGEGSRLTVL.

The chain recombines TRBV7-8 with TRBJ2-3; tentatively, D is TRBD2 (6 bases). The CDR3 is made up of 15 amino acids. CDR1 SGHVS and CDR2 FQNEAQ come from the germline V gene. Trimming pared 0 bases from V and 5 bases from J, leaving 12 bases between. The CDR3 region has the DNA TGTGCCAGCAGCTTAGCGCGGGACGGGGGAGATACGCAGTATTTT. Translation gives CASSLARDGGDTQYF. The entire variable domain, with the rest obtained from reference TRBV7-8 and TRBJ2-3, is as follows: GAGVSQSPRYKVAKRGQDVALRCDPISGHVSLFWYQQALGQGPEFLTYFQNEAQLDKSGLPSDRFFAERPEGSVSTLKIQRTQQEDSAVYLCASSLARDGGDTQYFGPGTRLTVL.

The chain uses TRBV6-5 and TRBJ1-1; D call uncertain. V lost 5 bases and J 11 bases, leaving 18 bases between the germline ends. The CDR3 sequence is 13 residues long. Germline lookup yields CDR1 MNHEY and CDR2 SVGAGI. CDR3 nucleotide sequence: TGTGCCAGCAGTACGCTAGAGGGTCAGGACGCTTTCTTT. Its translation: CASSTLEGQDAFF.

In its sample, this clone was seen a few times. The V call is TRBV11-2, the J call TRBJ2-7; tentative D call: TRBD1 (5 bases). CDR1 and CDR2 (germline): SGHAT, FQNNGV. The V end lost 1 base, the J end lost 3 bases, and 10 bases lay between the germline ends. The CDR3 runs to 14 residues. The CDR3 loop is CASSLADIYYEQYF. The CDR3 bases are TGTGCCAGCAGCTTAGCGGACATTTACTACGAGCAGTACTTC. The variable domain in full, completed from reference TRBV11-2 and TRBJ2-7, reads EAGVAQSPRYKIIEKRQSVAFWCNPISGHATLYWYQQILGQGPKLLIQFQNNGVVDDSQLPKDRFSAERLKGVDSTLKIQPAKLEDSAVYLCASSLADIYYEQYFGPGTRLTVT.